This T cell receptor beta chain was profiled in a study of Ad26.COV2.S vaccination and SARS-CoV-2 variants (dated by TCRdb to 2020 to 2023). Describing the broader study: Donors in the vaccine arm were drawn from COV1001, a multicentre, randomized, double-blind, placebo-controlled phase I-IIa trial testing Ad26.COV2.S in healthy adults. TCRbeta repertoire sequencing served as the tool for gauging how specific and how broad the SARS-CoV-2-reactive T cell receptors were following Ad26.COV2.S vaccination. The TCR-sequenced set comprised about 30 samples: some 20 Ad26.COV2.S vaccine recipients, 5 placebo recipients and 8 SARS-CoV-2 convalescent individuals. Dosing of Ad26.COV2.S was intramuscular, at either 5x10^10 or 1x10^11 viral particles, delivered as one shot or as two shots spaced 56 days apart. Participants in the trial were split at random into five groups of five each, receiving low-dose or high-dose Ad26.COV2.S once or twice, or else placebo on both occasions. Throughout the experiments and outcome assessment, investigators stayed blinded to trial group allocation.

Concerning this clone: Its binding antigen is unknown. No much larger clone is present one base from it, and per-base qualities are unavailable.

The immunoSEQ Assay was used to sequence TCRbeta CDR3 regions. After extraction, genomic DNA underwent amplification by bias-controlled multiplex PCR, followed by high-throughput sequencing. As for the authors' bioinformatics: To quantify the absolute abundance of each unique TCRbeta CDR3 region, sequences were collapsed and filtered. Usable DNA was measured by amplifying reference genes present in all nucleated cells, and TCRbeta template counts were normalized to that usable DNA to estimate T cell fraction. Repertoire TCRs were annotated as SARS-CoV-2-specific by exact matching of V gene, CDR3 amino acid sequence and J gene to a known reactive TCR set. MIRA supplied the reference SARS-CoV-2 TCR set, which was filtered for enrichment in COVID-19-positive ImmuneCODE repertoires so that public or cross-reactive TCRs were removed. Based on the MIRA antigens, annotated TCRs were further analysed at the level of specific ORF or position within ORF. Breadth was defined as annotated unique rearrangements over total unique productive rearrangements; depth was the summed frequency of those rearrangements. Two-sided Wilcoxon rank-sum tests were used to compare TCR breadth between groups. TCRdb holds this immuneACCESS table with in-frame rearrangements only. Some clones are missing; in checked studies, unresolved V genes explain under half, and the rest has no known cause. The D gene and trimming were derived from the DNA, and the V and J assignments and clone size from that table. The sample table contains fewer than 400,000 clones; only one count was recorded for 89% of them. The ten biggest clones cover under 2% of the sample.

Interpreted using the paper, the treatment or condition label stands for: roughly 19 received Ad26.COV2.S at low or high dose, single or two shots; 5 received placebo; per-sample allocation not given. Repertoires of vaccine and placebo recipients were sequenced from samples taken on day 63 after the first injection. In Cohort 1b, about 25 adults aged 18-55 years were enrolled at a single site in Boston, USA, between 29 July and 7 August 2020. Ad26.COV2.S was a replication-incompetent adenovirus type 26 vector that expressed a prefusion-stabilized SARS-CoV-2 spike protein derived from the original Wuhan strain. The cysteine opens and the phenylalanine closes a CDR3 of 11 amino acids. Only the CDR3 portion is preserved as DNA: 33 bases, with reading frame beginning at the first base. Relative to germline, V is 5 bases shorter and J is 4 bases shorter, with 5 bases between their ends. According to the germline V gene, CDR1 reads MNHEY and CDR2 reads SVGEGT.

Points the paper makes about the study in general: Comparable non-spike TCR breadth was observed between vaccine and placebo recipients, consistent with only spike being contained in the vaccine. The study was not powered for comparison of responses between vaccine doses or regimens. After vaccination, substantial breadth of spike-specific CD8+ and CD4+ T cell responses was reported. Ad26.COV2.S recipients had higher spike-specific TCR breadth than placebo recipients (P = 0.0014). The authors noted that total T cell responses may have been underestimated by the TCR breadth and depth analyses.

This sequence uses TRBV6-2 or TRBV6-3 and TRBJ2-5; a confident D gene designation cannot be given. Sequenced here: peripheral blood, sampled in a trial of Ad26.COV2.S vaccine versus placebo. This TCR derives from a person aged 18-65 years who received the Ad26.COV2.S COVID-19 vaccine or a placebo. At the DNA level, the sequence is TGTGCCAGCAGTCCCCTAGAGACCCAGTACTTC. The resulting protein is CASSPLETQYF.